Listed here is a single TCR beta chain. As yet, its antigen is unknown. Any patient presenting with uncontrolled infection, other autoimmune disease, pregnancy or lactation was left out. The authors took PBMCs from over 8.5 ml fresh peripheral blood. This CDR3 has 18 residues. With V trimmed by 6 bases and J by 5 bases, 16 bases remained unmatched. CDR1 and CDR2 (germline): MNHEY, SVGEGT. These data are taken from a study of T cells in Graves' hyperthyroidism and ophthalmopathy. Looking at the study overall: Peripheral blood collection took place at initial diagnosis, before any treatment. General study findings and limits: Among clonotypes expanded in thyroid above 0.001, most were also found in blood.

Amplified TCR beta CDR3 regions came from RNA transcripts. During a first-round RT-PCR of the TCR CDR3, the HTBI primer set was used. MiXCR, applied by TCRdb to the multiplex PCR reads, yields one record per CDR3 protein. The repertoire holds 400,000 to 500,000 distinct CDR3 sequences, with under 15% as singletons. The rearrangement joins TRBV6-2 or TRBV6-3 to TRBJ2-2, with 9 bases that match TRBD2. The origin of this receptor is a woman under 30 with Graves' hyperthyroidism. The sequencing input was blood. For the CDR3, the DNA is TGTGCCAGCAGCCATCCGGGACTAGCAAATCTTGGAACCGGGGAGCTGTTTTTT. The encoded protein is CASSHPGLANLGTGELFF.